This T cell receptor (beta chain) was captured in a study of cytomegalovirus exposure and HLA in healthy donors. PCR used 60 Vbeta primers and 13 Jbeta primers. Sequenced by immunoSEQ multiplex PCR; TCRdb stores in-frame clones only, minus some. This repertoire shows roughly 61,000 clones, 80% found once; its top ten account for 5.5% to 7%. Study-level findings and limits: Immune exposure information available was restricted to CMV serostatus.

Worth noting for this clone: Its antigen is unidentified.

Source material: PBMCs. The receptor comes from a male donor in good health and CMV-seronegative.

The CDR3 sequence is CASTGTGGTDTQYF. DNA of the CDR3: TGCGCCAGCACAGGGACAGGGGGCACAGATACGCAGTATTTT. The chain recombines TRBV4-1 with TRBJ2-3; 10 bases are a match to TRBD1. The CDR3 extends over 14 amino acids. The germline CDR1 and CDR2 sequences are MGHRA and YSYEKL. V lost 7 bases and J lost 1; bases outside the gene matches: 2.